The table lists the clone carrying this T cell receptor (beta chain) with a count of one. The same CDR3 also results from other DNA sequences found in this sample. This entry belongs to a study of blood T cell repertoires in COVID-19. Germline CDR1 is SEHNR and CDR2 is FQNEAQ (reference sequence). CDR3 length equals 15 residues. V was pared by 1 base and J by 1 base, with 2 bases of the junction left unmatched. Original data processing: Reference gene primer amplification gave estimated nucleated cell counts. Data came from immunoSEQ multiplex PCR; TCRdb stores just in-frame clones and leaves some out. The V and J calls and clone size were taken over from that table, and D and trimming were inferred from the DNA. Of under 200,000 clones listed, about 86% were seen once; the top ten hold under 30%.

The receptor was derived from a woman in her 40s in a cohort exposed to, infected with or recovered from COVID-19 (not recorded which). The rearrangement uses TRBV7-9 and TRBJ2-3; TRBD2 matches at 7 bases. The sequenced sample consisted of PBMCs or T cells enriched from blood (not recorded which). This chain's CDR3 is CASSLGTSGTDTQYF. CDR3 coding DNA: TGTGCCAGCAGCTTAGGTACTAGCGGCACAGATACGCAGTATTTT.